Listed below are T cell receptor beta chains from one sample, sequenced in a study of T cell repertoires in cytomegalovirus infection. TCRdb processed the reads anew with MiXCR; each CDR3 protein has one entry. The sample includes roughly 300,000 distinct CDR3 sequences, over 20% of them seen just once. The sequencing sample was made of PBMCs. These receptors were obtained from a human donor in good health (CMV status not recorded). Some clones in this sample may be carry-over from other donors' samples. Both conserved end residues are part of each CDR3. A D gene is named only where the DNA matches it firmly. Clone size is given for some rows only: seen once, a few or many times, or a class if the clone is expanded.

NA | TRBJ1-5 | TRBV28 | NA | TGTGCCAGCAGTTCCGCTGGGGAAATTCAGCCCCAGCATTTT | CASSSAGEIQPQHF
NA | TRBJ1-5 | TRBV2 | NA | TGTGCCAGCAGTGAAGAAAGGGGGATAGTTAGTCATTTT | CASSEERGIVSHF
NA | TRBJ1-5 | TRBV5-5 | NA | TGTGCCAGCAGGGCGGGGGGGGAGGGAAATCAGCCCCAGCATTTT | CASRAGGEGNQPQHF
NA | TRBJ1-5 | TRBV7-2 | few | TGTGCCAGCAGCCCCCTAGGATGGCAGCCCCAGCATTTT | CASSPLGWQPQHF
NA | TRBJ1-5 | TRBV2 | NA | TGTGCCAGCAGTGAATACCAGGGCAATCAGCCCCAGCATTTT | CASSEYQGNQPQHF
NA | TRBJ2-6 | TRBV20-1 | NA | TGCAGTGCTACTAGGGACCCGATCCAAGGGGCCAACGTCCTGACTTTC | CSATRDPIQGANVLTF
NA | TRBJ1-5 | TRBV20-1 | few | TGCAGTGCTAGTAGGGGGGAGGACCAGCCCCAGCATTTT | CSASRGEDQPQHF
NA | TRBJ1-4 | TRBV18 | NA | TGTGCCAGCTCACCGGTCGAGTACGCGTGGGGTGAAAAACTGTTTTTT | CASSPVEYAWGEKLFF
TRBD1 | TRBJ1-2 | TRBV10-3 | NA | TGTGCCATCAGTGGCAGGGGGGACTATGGCTACACCTTC | CAISGRGDYGYTF
TRBD2 | TRBJ2-1 | TRBV14 | few | TGTGCCAGCAGCCGGCTAGCGGGAGTACGAAATGAGCAGTTCTTC | CASSRLAGVRNEQFF
TRBD2 | TRBJ2-5 | TRBV7-2 | NA | TGTGCCAGCAGCTTAGGATTGACTAGCGGGAGTGGGAGGGAGACCCAGTACTTC | CASSLGLTSGSGRETQYF
NA | TRBJ2-7 | TRBV2 | NA | TGTGCCAGCAGTGGCCGGGGAGACGAGCAGTACTTC | CASSGRGDEQYF
NA | TRBJ2-5 | TRBV7-9 | few | TGTGCCAGCAGCTTAACGGGAGTCCAAGAGACCCAGTACTTC | CASSLTGVQETQYF
NA | TRBJ1-3 | TRBV12-3/TRBV12-4 | many | TGTGCCAGCAGTTTTGGACGGGCCTGGAACACCATATATTTT | CASSFGRAWNTIYF